The source of this T cell receptor beta chain is a study of CD8+ T cells in alopecia areata. About the research overall: The authors grafted skin from approximately 6-13-month-old C3H/HeJ donors with spontaneous alopecia onto roughly 7-10-week-old female C3H/HeJ mice.

Study-wide results and caveats: Affected scalp, especially in alopecia totalis/universalis, had a higher clonality than normal scalp did. Tissue-resident alphabeta T cells belonging to normal skin likewise get sequenced within scalp specimens. Mouse data revealed clearer TCR sharing than patient data did, a gap possibly tied to HLA.

RNA was isolated and reverse transcribed to cDNA, the sequencing template. Here immunoSEQ multiplex PCR was the method, and the copy in TCRdb shows in-frame clones only, minus some. The table lists roughly 120,000 clones, no singletons, with around a fifth in the top ten. Comment on this clone: Its antigen is currently unknown. The listed genes are named as in mouse. The read stops 4 residues short of the end of the CDR3; the missing end is completed from the germline J gene.

CDR1 is NNHDY, CDR2 SYVADS, per germline. The CDR3 has 17 residues. Losses at the gene ends were 2 bases for V and 2 bases for J; bases not matched to a gene: 3. The specimen was lesional skin. This clonotype was sampled from a C3H/HeJ mouse with alopecia areata. MHC haplotype: H2-k. The chain joins TRBV13-3 to TRBJ2-1; 14 bases are a match to TRBD2. CDR3 region: CASSDSGLGGHYAEQFF. The covered CDR3 bases are TGTGCCAGCAGTGACTCGGGACTGGGGGGGCACTATGCT.